This paragraph covers one T cell receptor (beta chain) sequence. What it binds is not known. This sample was taken from a study of T cells expressing NK-cell markers. As for the study in general: Each TCR beta repertoire originated in sorted T cells that were CD3+CD56+NKG2C+, CD3+CD56+NKG2C- or CD3+CD56-NKG2C+. General observations from the study: Among several donors, these clonotypes also ranked first in the CD3+CD56-NKG2C+ fraction.

TCRdb re-called the 5' RACE reads, yielding one record per CDR3 amino acid sequence without DNA. The table counts under 500,000 distinct CDR3 sequences; 7.3% lies in the top ten. The CDR3 extends over 18 amino acids. Germline-derived CDR1 and CDR2 are SGHNT and YYREEE (reference sequence). The source material was blood T cells: a sorted CD56 or NKG2C T cell subset, CD4+ or CD8+ T cells, or bulk PBMC T cells (not recorded which). This clonotype originated in a woman between 18 and 69 years old in good health. The rearrangement joins TRBV5-4 to TRBJ2-5; lacking DNA, the TRBD2 call made by TCRdb goes unchecked. CDR3 amino acids: CASSLGGLAGGPQETQYF.